What follows are 13 T cell receptor beta chains derived from one specimen sequenced in a study of cytomegalovirus exposure and HLA in healthy donors. 13 Jbeta primers and 60 Vbeta primers were used for the PCR. Clones were read by immunoSEQ multiplex PCR, and TCRdb kept only the in-frame ones, dropping some. The profile shows 90,000 or so clones, roughly four fifths of them singletons. Sequenced input: PBMCs. These TCRs come from a man aged 25-45 years in good health and CMV-seropositive.

The chain joins TRBV10-1 to TRBJ2-1; TRBD1 matches at 8 bases. The CDR3 is made up of 11 amino acids. The germline gives CDR1 WNHNN, CDR2 SYGVQD (reference sequence). V dropped 5 bases and J dropped 15; count of bases not matched to a gene: 6. In DNA, the CDR3 is TGCGCCAGCAGTTTTGGGACAGGTCTGTTCTTC. Its protein is CASSFGTGLFF.

The gene calls are TRBV4-3 and TRBJ1-1, with D perhaps TRBD1 (5 bases). Germline V gives CDR1 LGHNA, CDR2 YSLEER. V was cut by 0 bases and J by 5 bases, with 7 bases left in between. The CDR3 spans 13 residues. CDR3 nucleotide sequence: TGCGCCAGCAGCCAAGAACAGGATACTGAAGCTTTCTTT. Protein sequence: CASSQEQDTEAFF.

J is TRBJ1-3 and V is TRBV7-7, with D possibly matching TRBD1 (5 bases). V lost 5 bases and J lost 1, with 15 bases in between. Per germline, CDR1 SSHAT and CDR2 FNYEAQ (reference sequence). The CDR3 consists of 16 residues. The CDR3 loop is CASSLNPPGSGNTIYF. In DNA form, the CDR3 reads TGTGCCAGCAGCCTAAACCCCCCAGGGTCTGGAAACACCATATATTTT.

The CDR3 nucleotides read TGTGCCAGCAGTCTTAGCGGGACGAACACCGGGGAGCTGTTTTTT. Translation: CASSLSGTNTGELFF. This chain uses TRBV7-8 with TRBJ2-2, with 8 bases fitting TRBD2. The germline V gene encodes CDR1 SGHVS and CDR2 FQNEAQ. Trimming at V came to 6 bases and at J to 0 bases, leaving 3 bases not matched to a gene. The CDR3 covers 15 residues.

The rearrangement links TRBV18 to TRBJ2-5; 7 nucleotides line up with TRBD1. Gene TRBJ2-7 matches the end of the DNA better, so the J call may be wrong. Looked up from germline, CDR1 is KGHSH and CDR2 is LQKENI. The CDR3 has 13 residues. In DNA, the CDR3 is TGTGCCAGCTCAGAATACAGGGGCGACGAGCAGTACTTC. This gives the protein CASSEYRGDEQYF.

This clone turned up a few times. V gene TRBV5-4 combines with J gene TRBJ2-7, with 7 bases lining up with TRBD1. Trimming at V came to 4 bases and at J to 7 bases, leaving 8 bases not matched to a gene. The CDR3 consists of 13 residues. CDR1 and CDR2 (germline): SGHNT, YYREEE (reference sequence). The DNA for the CDR3 is TGTGCCAGCAGCCCGGGACAGTTGAAGGAGCAGTACTTC. Its translation is CASSPGQLKEQYF. The whole variable domain, filled in from reference TRBV5-4 and TRBJ2-7, reads ETGVTQSPTHLIKTRGQQVTLRCSSQSGHNTVSWYQQALGQGPQFIFQYYREEENGRGNFPPRFSGLQFPNYSSELNVNALELDDSALYLCASSPGQLKEQYFGPGTRLTVT.

The chain combines TRBV6-4 with TRBJ2-2, with no clear D. The germline V and J ends were trimmed by 3 bases and 5 bases, with 10 bases remaining between them. The germline V gene has CDR1 MRHNA and CDR2 SNTAGT. The CDR3 is 14 amino acids. The CDR3 here is CASSEMAFTGELFF. The CDR3 region has the DNA TGTGCCAGCAGTGAGATGGCTTTTACCGGGGAGCTGTTTTTT.

This clone was observed once. J is TRBJ2-7 and V is TRBV25-1; D is undetermined. The CDR3 has 14 amino acids. Per germline, CDR1 MGHDK and CDR2 SYGVNS. Trimming took 4 bases from V and 2 from J, leaving 12 bases between them. The CDR3 bases are TGTGCCAGCAGTGGAGACTTCGAAACCTACGAGCAGTACTTC. It is translated as CASSGDFETYEQYF.

The rearrangement uses TRBV30 and TRBJ1-1; maybe TRBD1 (5 bases). In germline, CDR1 is GTSNPN, CDR2 SVGIG (reference sequence). V shed 3 bases and J shed 6 bases, with 20 bases lying between them. This CDR3 is built from 15 residues. For the CDR3, the DNA is TGTGCCTGGAGAGGTCGGACAATGCTTTCCTCTGAAGCTTTCTTT. Translation gives CAWRGRTMLSSEAFF.

This clone was detected once. The chain combines TRBV18 with TRBJ2-1; TRBD2 matches 9 bases. Looked up from germline, CDR1 is KGHSH and CDR2 is LQKENI. The CDR3 length is 18 residues. V lost 0 bases to trimming and J lost 2 bases; unmatched junction nucleotides: 8. The CDR3 spells CASSPPVSGRGTYNEQFF. CDR3 in DNA: TGTGCCAGCTCACCACCAGTTAGCGGGAGAGGAACCTACAATGAGCAGTTCTTC.

This clone was recorded a few times. V and J are TRBV4-1 and TRBJ1-1, with 9 positions matching TRBD1. V was clipped by 2 bases and J by 3 bases; unmatched bases: 10. The CDR3 is 17 amino acids. Germline V gene sequence: CDR1 MGHRA, CDR2 YSYEKL. This CDR3 reads CASSQIGQGRGHTEAFF. The CDR3 coding sequence is TGCGCCAGCAGCCAAATTGGACAGGGGCGAGGTCACACTGAAGCTTTCTTT.

The chain has TRBV30 and TRBJ2-7; TRBD2 might be the D (5 bases). V was shortened by 0 bases and J by 3 bases, with 9 bases between the two germline ends. Germline V gene sequence: CDR1 GTSNPN, CDR2 SVGIG (reference sequence). The CDR3 contains 13 residues. The CDR3 here is CAWSVHGVYEQYF. The CDR3 DNA is TGTGCCTGGAGTGTACACGGGGTCTACGAGCAGTACTTC.

The chain joins TRBV10-2 to TRBJ2-1; no firm D call. Germline V lookup: CDR1 WSHSY, CDR2 SAAADI. Trimming left V 0 bases short and J 8 bases short, with 5 bases between. The CDR3 is 12 amino acids. The CDR3 region has the DNA TGCGCCAGCAGTGAGTCCACGGATGAGCAGTTCTTC. As protein: CASSESTDEQFF.